The 25 T cell receptor beta chains reported below all come from one sample, sequenced in a study of T cell changes during pregnancy in multiple sclerosis. The repertoire was sequenced with immunoSEQ multiplex PCR; TCRdb's copy has only in-frame clones and lacks some. Of some 39,000 clones in the sample, around 92% are singletons; the top ten hold around 1.3%. Sample: PBMCs (not recorded whether the cells were cultured). These receptor sequences come from a female donor with multiple sclerosis, enrolled in a pregnancy study.

The J gene is TRBJ2-2, the V gene TRBV7-9; the D is unclear. V was clipped by 1 base and J by 6 bases, with 12 bases between them. The CDR3 has 15 residues. Germline V gene data show CDR1 as SEHNR and CDR2 as FQNEAQ (reference sequence). CDR3 coding DNA: TGTGCCAGCAGCTTAGAGTCCTGGGGTGCCGGGGAGCTGTTTTTT. Protein sequence: CASSLESWGAGELFF.

The chain couples TRBV5-1 to TRBJ1-1; a weak D match, TRBD1 (5 bases). The germline CDR1 and CDR2 sequences are SGHRS and YFSETQ. Trimming cost V 4 bases and J 5 bases, with 15 bases left between them. CDR3 length equals 14 residues. The CDR3 region has the DNA TGCGCCAGCAGCCCGGGGCAGGGAGGAACTGAAGCTTTCTTT. The encoded protein is CASSPGQGGTEAFF.

The V call is TRBV12-5, the J call TRBJ2-2; no definite D call. The V gene lost 0 bases and the J gene lost 6 bases, with 5 bases spanning the gap. The CDR3 runs 13 residues. CDR1 is LGHNT, CDR2 FRNRAP, per germline. The CDR3 region is CASGLVLAGELFF. Written as DNA, the CDR3 is TGTGCTAGTGGTTTGGTACTGGCCGGGGAGCTGTTTTTT.

The V call is TRBV28, the J call TRBJ2-2; TRBD1 matches 8 bases. Germline CDR1 MDHEN, CDR2 SYDVKM. Unmatched junction bases numbered 8, after V lost 6 bases and J lost 5 bases. The CDR3 contains 15 residues. This CDR3 reads CASRGGRGRTGELFF. The CDR3 nucleotides are TGTGCCAGCAGGGGTGGCAGGGGGCGAACCGGGGAGCTGTTTTTT.

V is TRBV5-6 and J is TRBJ2-1, with 8 positions matching TRBD2. This CDR3 spans 16 amino acids. The V segment lost 4 bases and the J segment 7 bases; nucleotides outside the gene matches: 13. CDR1 is SGHDT, CDR2 YYEEEE, per germline. The CDR3 sequence is CASSPDRLAPINEQFF. The CDR3 coding sequence is TGTGCCAGCAGCCCCGATAGACTAGCGCCAATAAATGAGCAGTTCTTC. The whole variable domain, filled in from reference TRBV5-6 and TRBJ2-1, reads DAGVTQSPTHLIKTRGQQVTLRCSPKSGHDTVSWYQQALGQGPQFIFQYYEEEERQRGNFPDRFSGHQFPNYSSELNVNALLLGDSALYLCASSPDRLAPINEQFFGPGTRLTVL.

This chain joins TRBV6-1 and TRBJ2-1; no clear D. Germline CDR1 is MNHNS and CDR2 is SASEGT. The CDR3 extends over 14 amino acids. V shed 6 bases and J shed 2 bases, with 11 bases lying between them. The CDR3, as DNA: TGTGCCAGCAGACTGCTAGGTCCCTACAATGAGCAGTTCTTC. This codes for CASRLLGPYNEQFF.

The rearrangement uses TRBV5-4 and TRBJ2-7; TRBD1 matches at 8 bases. The germline V gene encodes CDR1 SGHNT and CDR2 YYREEE (reference sequence). The CDR3 is made up of 14 amino acids. The trim removed 3 bases at V and 2 bases at J, leaving 4 bases unmatched. The CDR3 region is CASSWAGGPYEQYF. CDR3 DNA sequence: TGTGCCAGCAGCTGGGCAGGGGGCCCCTACGAGCAGTACTTC.

The chain is built from TRBV7-9 and TRBJ1-4; 7 bases agree with TRBD1. V trimming: 5 bases; J trimming: 7 bases; junction bases outside the gene matches: 10. Germline values: CDR1 SEHNR, CDR2 FQNEAQ (reference sequence). The CDR3 sequence is 15 residues long. The CDR3 here is CASSPKTGISEKLFF. The CDR3, as DNA: TGTGCCAGCAGCCCAAAGACAGGGATAAGTGAAAAACTGTTTTTT.

The J gene is TRBJ2-1, the V gene TRBV28; 7 bases are shared with TRBD2. Germline CDR1 and CDR2: MDHEN and SYDVKM. The CDR3 is made up of 15 amino acids. V gave up 3 bases and J gave up 4 bases; unmatched junction bases: 6. For the CDR3, the DNA is TGTGCCAGCAGTTTGACCGGGACTATGTACAATGAGCAGTTCTTC. This codes for CASSLTGTMYNEQFF.

This clone occurred once. The chain recombines TRBV7-2 with TRBJ2-7; either TRBD1 or TRBD2 may fit D (5 bases each). Per germline, CDR1 SGHTA and CDR2 FQGNSA. The V and J ends lost 3 bases and 1 base respectively, with 16 bases between them. The CDR3 loop spans 16 amino acids. CDR3 sequence (DNA): TGTGCCAGCAGCTTGTACGGGACGGTCATTTCCTACGAGCAGTACTTC. It translates to CASSLYGTVISYEQYF.

The chain is built from TRBV2 and TRBJ1-4; 8 nucleotides align to TRBD1. The CDR3 has 17 amino acids. Per the germline V gene, CDR1 is SNHLY and CDR2 is FYNNEI. J was trimmed by 3 bases and V by 1 base; bases with no gene match: 7. In DNA form, the CDR3 reads TGTGCCAGCAGTGAAGGACAGGGGATAGGGGCTAATGAAAAACTGTTTTTT. Translation gives CASSEGQGIGANEKLFF.

The chain recombines TRBV6-4 with TRBJ1-4, with D tentatively TRBD1 (5 bases). Germline V gives CDR1 MRHNA, CDR2 SNTAGT. This CDR3 has 15 residues. Trimming took 2 bases from V and 5 from J, leaving 12 bases between them. CDR3 coding DNA: TGTGCCAGCAGTGACGCCGCAGGGCCAAATGAAAAACTGTTTTTT. This encodes CASSDAAGPNEKLFF.

J is TRBJ2-5 and V is TRBV7-7; unclear D gene. The V end was cut by 1 base, the J end by 1 base, with 7 bases between. Germline V gene lookup returns CDR1 SSHAT and CDR2 FNYEAQ (reference sequence). CDR3 length: 14 residues. The CDR3 here is CASSLDRFQETQYF. As DNA, the CDR3 is TGTGCCAGCAGCTTAGACCGGTTCCAAGAGACCCAGTACTTC. Full variable domain (rest looked up from reference TRBV7-7 and TRBJ2-5): GAGVSQSPRYKVTKRGQDVTLRCDPISSHATLYWYQQALGQGPEFLTYFNYEAQPDKSGLPSDRFSAERPEGSISTLTIQRTEQRDSAMYRCASSLDRFQETQYFGPGTRLLVL.

V gene TRBV6-6 combines with J gene TRBJ2-5; 9 bases agree with TRBD2. Germline loops: CDR1 MNHNY, CDR2 SVGAGI (reference sequence). The CDR3 has 15 residues. Unmatched junction bases numbered 4, after V lost 2 bases and J lost 3 bases. This chain's CDR3 is CASSYPRGGKETQYF. The CDR3 DNA is TGTGCCAGCAGTTACCCGCGGGGGGGCAAAGAGACCCAGTACTTC.

J is TRBJ1-1 and V is TRBV7-3, with D hard to call. Trimming removed 7 bases from V and 0 bases from J, with 15 bases in between. CDR1 SGHTA and CDR2 FQGTGA come from the germline V gene. The CDR3 has 15 amino acids. The CDR3 here is CASTFLTALNTEAFF. The CDR3 region has the DNA TGTGCCAGCACGTTCCTTACAGCCTTGAACACTGAAGCTTTCTTT.

The V call is TRBV19, the J call TRBJ2-2, with 15 bases aligning to TRBD2. This CDR3 has 16 amino acids. Germline V gene data show CDR1 as LNHDA and CDR2 as SQIVND (reference sequence). J gave up 5 bases and V 5 bases, and 3 bases lay outside the gene matches. In DNA form, the CDR3 reads TGTGCCAGTAGTCCGGGACTAGCGGGAGGAACCGGGGAGCTGTTTTTT. Residues: CASSPGLAGGTGELFF. The full variable domain, with the rest looked up from reference TRBV19 and TRBJ2-2, is DGGITQSPKYLFRKEGQNVTLSCEQNLNHDAMYWYRQDPGQGLRLIYYSQIVNDFQKGDIAEGYSVSREKKESFPLTVTSAQKNPTAFYLCASSPGLAGGTGELFFGEGSRLTVL.

This chain joins TRBV30 and TRBJ2-2; no clear D. The CDR3 runs 13 residues. The V gene's germline CDR1 is GTSNPN and CDR2 SVGIG (reference sequence). V was cut by 4 bases and J by 4 bases, with 10 bases left in between. The CDR3 spells CAWNSRSTGELFF. The CDR3 coding sequence is TGTGCCTGGAACTCCAGGAGCACCGGGGAGCTGTTTTTT.

V is TRBV5-6 and J is TRBJ1-5; D ambiguous. In germline, CDR1 is SGHDT, CDR2 YYEEEE. This CDR3 contains 15 residues. V was trimmed by 5 bases and J by 5 bases, leaving 17 bases between them. This CDR3 reads CASSRSNRRDQPQHF. The CDR3 region has the DNA TGTGCCAGCAGTAGAAGTAATCGAAGGGATCAGCCCCAGCATTTT. Based on the CDR3 plus reference TRBV5-6 and TRBJ1-5, the full variable domain is DAGVTQSPTHLIKTRGQQVTLRCSPKSGHDTVSWYQQALGQGPQFIFQYYEEEERQRGNFPDRFSGHQFPNYSSELNVNALLLGDSALYLCASSRSNRRDQPQHFGDGTRLSIL.

The chain links TRBV2 to TRBJ2-1; 8 positions agree with TRBD2. This CDR3 comprises 13 residues. V trimming: 8 bases; J trimming: 3 bases; junction bases outside the gene matches: 3. Germline V gene data show CDR1 as SNHLY and CDR2 as FYNNEI. The CDR3 is CASELADYNEQFF. The DNA for the CDR3 is TGTGCCAGCGAACTAGCGGACTACAATGAGCAGTTCTTC.

The chain is built from TRBV10-3 and TRBJ2-7; weak D call: TRBD2 (6 bases). The CDR3 runs to 12 residues. The V gene lost 9 bases and the J gene lost 2 bases, with 11 bases spanning the gap. From germline, CDR1 is ENHRY and CDR2 SYGVKD. The CDR3 spells CAIGDFTYEQYF. DNA for the CDR3: TGTGCCATAGGGGACTTCACCTACGAGCAGTACTTC.

The rearrangement links TRBV9 to TRBJ2-5; 14 bases line up with TRBD2. Germline CDR1 is SGDLS and CDR2 is YYNGEE. This CDR3 contains 18 residues. Unmatched junction bases numbered 8, after V lost 4 bases and J lost 0 bases. Written as DNA, the CDR3 is TGTGCCAGCAGCCGAAGACTAGCGGGAGGGGCGTACCAAGAGACCCAGTACTTC. Protein: CASSRRLAGGAYQETQYF.

This clone was picked up a small number of times. The chain uses TRBV7-2 and TRBJ1-2, with D perhaps TRBD1 (6 bases). V shed 7 bases and J shed 2 bases, with 14 bases lying between them. The germline V gene has CDR1 SGHTA and CDR2 FQGNSA. This CDR3 region has 14 residues. CDR3 in amino acids: CASTQIQGNYGYTF. Here the CDR3 DNA reads TGTGCCAGCACCCAAATACAGGGCAACTATGGCTACACCTTC.

The chain links TRBV10-3 to TRBJ1-2; the D is unclear. The CDR3 spans 13 residues. V was clipped by 3 bases and J by 7 bases, with 12 bases between them. Germline values: CDR1 ENHRY, CDR2 SYGVKD. This chain's CDR3 is CAISEWRAAGYTF. The DNA of the CDR3 is TGTGCCATCAGTGAATGGAGGGCCGCTGGCTACACCTTC.

This clone has just a few counts. The chain joins TRBV11-2 to TRBJ1-2; tentative D call: TRBD1 (6 bases). CDR3 length equals 14 residues. Trimming removed 3 bases at V and 8 bases at J, with 16 bases between. Germline V gene sequence: CDR1 SGHAT, CDR2 FQNNGV. The CDR3, as DNA: TGTGCCAGCAGCTTGCCGCAGGGGAGGAGGGGCTACACCTTC. Its protein is CASSLPQGRRGYTF.

J is TRBJ2-3 and V is TRBV10-3; 11 positions match TRBD2. The CDR3 length is 18 residues. The germline CDR1 and CDR2 sequences are ENHRY and SYGVKD. V trimming: 6 bases; J trimming: 0 bases; junction bases outside the gene matches: 11. This CDR3 is CAISQPTSGSRSTDTQYF. The DNA for the CDR3 is TGTGCCATCAGCCAACCAACTAGCGGGAGTAGGAGCACAGATACGCAGTATTTT.